These T cell receptor beta chains were read from a single sample in a study of blood T cells in healthy people across ages. Via MiXCR, TCRdb re-called the 5' RACE reads, giving one row per CDR3 protein. The repertoire holds roughly 1.4 million distinct CDR3 sequences, with 55% to 75% as singletons. Sequences were obtained from blood. All receptors come from a man aged 18 to 29 in good health. Both conserved end residues are trimmed from each CDR3.

j_gene	v_gene	CDR3aa
TRBJ1-1	TRBV27	ASSLMQGSTEAF
TRBJ2-1	TRBV3-1	ASSQSGQFYNEQF
TRBJ2-5	TRBV29-1	SVLSVGGGNNEQY
TRBJ2-3	TRBV29-1	SVLASSGGITDTQY
TRBJ1-5	TRBV4-3	ASSQVTGRNQPQH
TRBJ1-6	TRBV28	ASTTDRGPLNSPLH
TRBJ1-2	TRBV29-1	SATEEGGATYGYT
TRBJ2-1	TRBV20-1	SARDLLGKPREQF
TRBJ1-1	TRBV12-3/TRBV12-4	ASSLMSGLGSEAF
TRBJ1-1	TRBV20-1	SASPGTPEAF
TRBJ2-3	TRBV27	ASSLIFGGGTQY
TRBJ1-1	TRBV28	ASTSVETGSDTEAF
TRBJ2-7	TRBV12-3/TRBV12-4	ASSLSLAVSEQY
TRBJ1-2	TRBV6-5	ASSYSIEGNYGYT
TRBJ2-1	TRBV7-9	ASSSSGSFGEQF
.	TRBV29-1	SVEGSGLVYNEQY
TRBJ1-2	TRBV2	AINRASNYGYT
TRBJ1-2	TRBV29-1	SVEDWGGGYT
TRBJ2-7	TRBV6-1	ASSNRGQSSYEQY
TRBJ2-2	TRBV19	ASSIPGAPTGELF
TRBJ2-7	TRBV27	ASSSLSGSEQY
TRBJ1-6	TRBV2	ASRNRGGKSPLH
TRBJ2-7	TRBV4-1	ASSQETAPLGEQY
TRBJ2-7	TRBV4-1	ASSLVSGGVLREQY
TRBJ1-2	TRBV29-1	SAGGDRGLYGYT
TRBJ2-1	TRBV29-1	SVEGQVFPDNEQF
TRBJ1-2	TRBV5-5	ASSPWPSALHT
TRBJ1-5	TRBV12-3/TRBV12-4	ASTADGGLAQPQH
TRBJ2-1	TRBV7-2	ASSFLSGGACGEQF
TRBJ2-3	TRBV9	ASRVQGTDTQY
TRBJ2-3	TRBV28	ASSPDSTPSTDTQY
TRBJ2-1	TRBV20-1	SAPRLLSNEQF
TRBJ1-2	TRBV29-1	SVEGSGQGLAYGYT
TRBJ2-1	TRBV21-1	ASSKRPEQF
TRBJ2-2	TRBV7-8	ASSKPPGQGLGELF
TRBJ2-5	TRBV6-2/TRBV6-3	ASSYLAGNEQY
TRBJ2-5	TRBV29-1	SVTAGQETQY
TRBJ1-2	TRBV20-1	SAQQPTVTYGYT
TRBJ2-5	TRBV20-1	SATRETQY
TRBJ2-1	TRBV19	ASRISGLAGPNEQF
TRBJ2-3	TRBV27	ASSLYEGSGTDTQY
TRBJ1-6	TRBV20-1	SVIRDTDSPLH
TRBJ2-2	TRBV15	ATSTSLKGTGELF
TRBJ2-1	TRBV13	ASSPGGTGGNEQF
TRBJ2-5	TRBV6-5	ASSYSDIDSQETQY
TRBJ2-1	TRBV29-1	SVDWQGRSGRAFEQF
TRBJ2-3	TRBV12-3/TRBV12-4	ASTGDRGADTQY
TRBJ2-7	TRBV12-3/TRBV12-4	ASSSRRGTYEQY
.	TRBV10-3	AISVGGGYEQY
TRBJ2-1	TRBV27	ASSLSAGGVNEQF
.	TRBV5-1	ASSFDGWAEQY
TRBJ2-7	TRBV12-3/TRBV12-4	ASSPPLRYEQY
TRBJ2-5	TRBV11-1	ASSLNPSAQEQY
TRBJ1-1	TRBV20-1	SAREEGLNTEAF
TRBJ2-1	TRBV9	ASSVGAREIDNEQF
TRBJ1-2	TRBV27	ASSLTGWNGYT
TRBJ2-1	TRBV9	ASSVVFGTREF
TRBJ2-3	TRBV7-9	ASRPSGQDTQY
TRBJ1-2	TRBV5-1	ASSFPGGGAGYT
TRBJ2-1	TRBV27	ASSLDRGSGNEQF